This T cell receptor beta chain was profiled in a study of blood T cell repertoires in COVID-19 (dated by TCRdb to 2018 to 2020). Regarding the study in general: Collaborator samples came from the United States, Italy and Spain and covered acute and convalescent phases of COVID-19. The material from the prospective study consisted of cDNA or gDNA derived from T cells, B-cell-depleted T cells, or PBMCs. The dataset comprised deeply sampled blood TCRbeta repertoires from subjects exposed to, actively infected with, or recovered from COVID-19. The repertoires were made available in a free public database intended to serve as a resource for research on the immune response to SARS-CoV-2. Samples were obtained from the ongoing ImmuneRACE study (first 160 participants) and from some 1,300 subjects provided by 6 global collaborators. A de-identified subject ID, COVID-19 status, age in years and sex were almost always included in the sample metadata. Where available, HLA class I and class II types were taken from metadata supplied by the sample provider and were not determined by assay-based typing. General study outcomes and caveats: Clinical and demographic metadata were provided uncurated, with the amount varying by source and participant.

Reading from cysteine to phenylalanine, the CDR3 counts 16 amino acids. Only CDR3 DNA remains: 48 bases, in frame from the first base. Trimming accounts for 1 base at V and 5 bases at J, while the number of junction bases matched to no gene is 8. According to the germline V gene (reference sequence), CDR1 reads MNHEY and CDR2 reads SMNVEV. At one collaborating source in Seattle, patients were enrolled during active infection and were followed longitudinally through the course of disease. Whole blood was collected in K2EDTA tubes by collaborating institutions according to the institutions' own protocols. For TCRbeta analysis, collaborator samples were shipped as frozen whole blood, as isolated PBMCs, or as DNA extracted from either sample type. TCRbeta CDR3 regions were amplified from genomic DNA using the immunoSEQ Assay, a bias-controlled multiplex PCR. Under the source paper's analysis protocol: The number of nucleated cells in each sample was estimated by amplification of reference gene primers within the assay. Sequence reads were collapsed and filtered to measure the absolute abundance of every unique TCRbeta CDR3 rearrangement. Productive Simpson clonality was computed per sample as the square root of Simpson's diversity index over productive rearrangements. The immuneACCESS repertoire file appears here via TCRdb, limited to in-frame rearrangements. These files lack a portion of the clones; in checked studies, under half of the deficit traces to unresolved V genes, and the cause of the others is not known. That table gives V, J and clone size, and the DNA gave D and trimming. The sample table lists about 260,000 clones, about 87% of them with a count of one. Over 4% of the sample rests with the top ten.

On this clone itself: It lacks a known antigen. No much larger clone is present one base from it, and per-base qualities are unavailable.

The TCR originated in a woman aged 55 to 70 with COVID-19, enrolled during active disease. The specimen was peripheral blood. The chain is made from TRBV27 and TRBJ1-1; 9 of the junction bases match TRBD1. The bases read TGTGCCAGCAGTTTATGGGGACAGGGATTTGGAACTGAAGCTTTCTTT. The resulting protein is CASSLWGQGFGTEAFF.